Presented here are 27 T cell receptor beta chains from one specimen sequenced in a study of blood T cell repertoires in COVID-19. Assay: immunoSEQ multiplex PCR; the TCRdb copy retains only in-frame clones and omits some. Here the sample spans 76,000 or so clones, 87% being singletons. Source material: peripheral blood. The receptors shown here come from a man aged 25-40 years with acute or convalescent COVID-19.

CDR3 sequence reads: CASSSMIASGTEAFF. In DNA, the CDR3 is TGTGCCAGCAGTTCAATGATCGCCTCGGGCACTGAAGCTTTCTTT. This chain uses TRBV6-2 or TRBV6-3 with TRBJ1-1, with D hard to call. Trimming stripped 4 bases from V and 4 bases from J, with 16 bases between. This CDR3 contains 15 residues. Germline values: CDR1 MNHEY, CDR2 SVGEGT.

This chain uses TRBV9 with TRBJ2-3; D is undetermined. The germline gives CDR1 SGDLS, CDR2 YYNGEE. CDR3 length equals 14 residues. Trimming pared 0 bases from V and 4 bases from J, leaving 9 bases between. The CDR3 bases are TGTGCCAGCAGCGTAGATTCCGGGTCAGATACGCAGTATTTT. It yields the protein CASSVDSGSDTQYF. Supplemented by reference TRBV9 and TRBJ2-3, the full variable domain reads DSGVTQTPKHLITATGQRVTLRCSPRSGDLSVYWYQQSLDQGLQFLIQYYNGEERAKGNILERFSAQQFPDLHSELNLSSLELGDSALYFCASSVDSGSDTQYFGPGTRLTVL.

The J gene is TRBJ2-7, the V gene TRBV4-1; 10 positions match TRBD1. Germline assignment: CDR1 MGHRA and CDR2 YSYEKL. J gave up 6 bases and V 3 bases, and 8 bases lay outside the gene matches. This CDR3 contains 15 residues. CDR3 bases: TGCGCCAGCAGCCAGCCGGGACAGGGGAGGGGCGAGCAGTACTTC. It specifies CASSQPGQGRGEQYF.

This clone was observed a few times. The chain employs TRBV7-9 and TRBJ2-7; D is perhaps TRBD2 (6 bases). The CDR3 has 15 residues. Germline V gene data show CDR1 as SEHNR and CDR2 as FQNEAQ (reference sequence). With 3 bases removed from V and 3 bases from J, the gap between germline ends came to 15 bases. CDR3 in DNA: TGTGCCAGCAGCTTTGGGACGGACTACCACTACGAGCAGTACTTC. Residues: CASSFGTDYHYEQYF.

The chain has TRBV4-2 and TRBJ2-1, with a weak D call TRBD2 (5 bases). The CDR3 is 11 residues long. V lost 5 bases to trimming and J lost 8 bases, with 7 bases between them. Germline V gene sequence: CDR1 LGHNA, CDR2 YNFKEQ. This CDR3 is CASSAGHEQFF. CDR3 DNA sequence: TGTGCCAGCAGCGCGGGCCATGAGCAGTTCTTC.

This chain links TRBV27 with TRBJ1-2; D call uncertain. V was cut by 5 bases and J by 0 bases, with 10 bases left in between. In germline, CDR1 is MNHEY, CDR2 SMNVEV (reference sequence). The CDR3 has 14 amino acids. CDR3 nucleotides: TGTGCCAGCAGTACGTATCCAGCTAACTATGGCTACACCTTC. Translation: CASSTYPANYGYTF.

In DNA, the CDR3 is TGTGCCAGCAGACTTAGGACAGGGGGCATTACTTACAATGAGCAGTTCTTC. Its translation: CASRLRTGGITYNEQFF. The rearrangement joins TRBV3-1 (or the pseudogene TRBV3-2) to TRBJ2-1; 11 bases are shared with TRBD1. Per germline, CDR1 LGHDT and CDR2 YNNKEL (reference sequence). Trimming removed 6 bases from V and 4 bases from J; junction bases left unmatched: 11. This CDR3 has 17 residues.

The J gene is TRBJ1-2, the V gene TRBV28; D may be TRBD1 (5 bases). V was pared by 3 bases and J by 6 bases, with 11 bases between. The CDR3 spans 13 residues. Germline V gives CDR1 MDHEN, CDR2 SYDVKM. The CDR3 sequence is CASSFGQGNGYTF. The CDR3 DNA reads TGTGCCAGCAGTTTCGGGCAGGGAAATGGCTACACCTTC.

The CDR3 bases are TGTGCCATCAGTCTTTCGACTAGCGGGAGGGAGTACAATGAGCAGTTCTTC. Amino acids: CAISLSTSGREYNEQFF. V usage is TRBV10-3 and J usage is TRBJ2-1; TRBD2 matches 14 bases. CDR3 size: 17 residues. Germline CDR1 is ENHRY and CDR2 is SYGVKD. With V trimmed by 5 bases and J by 4 bases, 7 bases remained unmatched.

The genes are TRBV18 and TRBJ2-5; D ambiguous. Per the germline V gene, CDR1 is KGHSH and CDR2 is LQKENI. The CDR3 totals 14 residues. Trimming left V 2 bases short and J 4 bases short, with 11 bases between. As DNA, the CDR3 is TGTGCCAGCTCACCAGTCGGTGGTCCAGAGACCCAGTACTTC. It codes for CASSPVGGPETQYF.

CDR3 region: CASSHPGGQAYEQYF. The CDR3 DNA reads as TGTGCCAGCAGCCACCCCGGGGGACAGGCCTACGAGCAGTACTTC. V usage is TRBV5-4 and J usage is TRBJ2-7, with 8 bases aligning to TRBD1. After removal of 4 bases from V and 2 bases from J, the junction contained 8 bases not matched to a gene. Per germline, CDR1 SGHNT and CDR2 YYREEE (reference sequence). This CDR3 has 15 residues.

Here the CDR3 DNA reads TGTGCCAGCAGTTACTCTTCTAGAATGGAGACCCAGTACTTC. This gives the protein CASSYSSRMETQYF. This sequence joins TRBV6-5 and TRBJ2-5; D gene unclear. The CDR3 has 14 residues. V dropped 0 bases and J dropped 5 bases, with 10 bases sitting between them. The V gene's germline CDR1 is MNHEY and CDR2 SVGAGI.

The chain couples TRBV2 to TRBJ1-5; TRBD1 agrees at 7 bases. Germline CDR1 is SNHLY and CDR2 is FYNNEI. Trimming removed 4 bases from V and 3 bases from J; junction bases left unmatched: 6. This CDR3 region has 15 residues. The CDR3 region has the DNA TGTGCCAGCAGTGTTTCGACAGGGTACAATCAGCCCCAGCATTTT. Amino acids: CASSVSTGYNQPQHF. Full variable domain (missing parts from reference TRBV2 and TRBJ1-5): EPEVTQTPSHQVTQMGQEVILRCVPISNHLYFYWYRQILGQKVEFLVSFYNNEISEKSEIFDDQFSVERPDGSNFTLKIRSTKLEDSAMYFCASSVSTGYNQPQHFGDGTRLSIL.

The V gene is TRBV30, the J gene TRBJ2-1; 9 nucleotides line up with TRBD2. CDR3 length: 18 residues. The V segment lost 3 bases and the J segment 3 bases; nucleotides outside the gene matches: 15. CDR1 is GTSNPN, CDR2 SVGIG, per germline (reference sequence). Here the CDR3 reads CAWSAGAGGTLNYNEQFF. CDR3 sequence (DNA): TGTGCCTGGAGCGCCGGGGCGGGAGGGACCCTCAACTACAATGAGCAGTTCTTC.

This chain joins TRBV28 and TRBJ1-5; maybe TRBD1 (5 bases). The CDR3 length is 14 residues. Germline CDR1 and CDR2: MDHEN and SYDVKM. V gave up 6 bases and J gave up 0 bases, with 9 bases separating them. CDR3 DNA sequence: TGTGCCAGCAGAATGACAGATAGCAATCAGCCCCAGCATTTT. It specifies CASRMTDSNQPQHF.

This sequence joins TRBV6-5 and TRBJ1-5; D might be TRBD1 (6 bases). Germline V gene lookup returns CDR1 MNHEY and CDR2 SVGAGI. The CDR3 is made up of 14 amino acids. The ends were cut back, 5 bases at V and 4 bases at J, with 12 bases in the middle. The CDR3 DNA reads as TGTGCCAGCAGTCTTAGGGGGTCTAATCAGCCCCAGCATTTT. This translates into CASSLRGSNQPQHF.

The J gene is TRBJ2-7, the V gene TRBV30; D gene ambiguous. The CDR3 extends over 14 amino acids. Germline V gene lookup returns CDR1 GTSNPN and CDR2 SVGIG (reference sequence). V gave up 1 base and J gave up 3 bases, with 13 bases separating them. This CDR3 reads CAWSEGGSLYEQYF. In DNA form, the CDR3 reads TGTGCCTGGAGTGAAGGCGGCAGCCTCTACGAGCAGTACTTC.

V gene TRBV19 combines with J gene TRBJ2-1; 9 bases match TRBD2. This CDR3 has 17 residues. Per the germline V gene, CDR1 is LNHDA and CDR2 is SQIVND (reference sequence). V trimming: 0 bases; J trimming: 4 bases; junction bases outside the gene matches: 7. For the CDR3, the DNA is TGTGCCAGTAGTATAGATCCCGCCCTAGCGGGATACAATGAGCAGTTCTTC. As protein: CASSIDPALAGYNEQFF.

This clone appeared a single time. V is TRBV21-1 and J is TRBJ2-1; the D segment call TRBD2 is taken from the table without a DNA check. TRBV21-1 is listed as a pseudogene. The CDR3 runs to 17 residues. This CDR3 is CASSHRAGDAYYNEQFF. The CDR3 region has the DNA TGTGCCAGCAGCCACCGGGCGGGAGACGCCTACTACAATGAGCAGTTCTTC.

Of note for this clone: The sample carries other DNA sequences with the same CDR3. The chain has TRBV6-5 and TRBJ2-5; no reliable D call. Germline loops: CDR1 MNHEY, CDR2 SVGAGI. CDR3 length: 12 residues. Trimming shortened V by 6 bases and J by 4 bases, and 9 bases separated the two germline ends. CDR3 amino acids: CASSRGRETQYF. The CDR3 bases are TGTGCCAGCAGCCGAGGTAGAGAGACCCAGTACTTC.

The V call is TRBV5-6, the J call TRBJ1-3; possibly TRBD1 for D (5 bases). Trimming removed 4 bases at V and 0 bases at J, with 14 bases between. The CDR3 is 16 amino acids. Germline CDR1 reads SGHDT; CDR2 reads YYEEEE. The CDR3 is CASSPPRTLSGNTIYF. In nucleotides, the CDR3 is TGTGCCAGCAGCCCCCCCCGGACACTCTCTGGAAACACCATATATTTT.

V and J are TRBV28 and TRBJ1-1; 12 nucleotides match TRBD1. The CDR3 sequence is 16 residues long. CDR1 and CDR2 (germline): MDHEN, SYDVKM. V gave up 10 bases and J gave up 0 bases; unmatched junction bases: 9. The CDR3 coding sequence is TGTGCCATTTGGACGGGACAGGGGGCGTTGAACACTGAAGCTTTCTTT. Translation gives CAIWTGQGALNTEAFF.

This clone has more than one count but fewer than ten. The rearrangement uses TRBV4-1 and TRBJ2-1; 8 bases are shared with TRBD2. This CDR3 is built from 16 residues. With 0 bases clipped from V and 6 bases from J, the junction kept 7 bases outside the gene matches. The V gene's germline CDR1 is MGHRA and CDR2 YSYEKL. CDR3 region: CASSQEEGSGSNEQFF. CDR3 DNA sequence: TGCGCCAGCAGCCAAGAGGAAGGGAGCGGGAGCAATGAGCAGTTCTTC.

This chain joins TRBV28 and TRBJ2-3; D is uncertain. Germline V gene lookup returns CDR1 MDHEN and CDR2 SYDVKM. V lost 7 bases, J lost 1 base, and 12 bases lay in between. This CDR3 comprises 14 residues. The CDR3 sequence is CASIEASGTDTQYF. As DNA, the CDR3 is TGTGCCAGCATAGAGGCGAGTGGCACAGATACGCAGTATTTT.

This chain links TRBV3-1 (or the pseudogene TRBV3-2) with TRBJ2-7; D gene unclear. From germline, CDR1 is LGHDT and CDR2 YNNKEL (reference sequence). V was shortened by 0 bases and J by 3 bases, with 15 bases between the two germline ends. This CDR3 has 16 residues. As DNA, the CDR3 is TGTGCCAGCAGCCAAGATCTCGGTAGCCCCTACTACGAGCAGTACTTC. Amino acid sequence: CASSQDLGSPYYEQYF.

This rearrangement joins TRBV5-6 to TRBJ2-1; TRBD2 agrees at 7 bases. CDR3 length: 15 residues. V trimming: 4 bases; J trimming: 7 bases; junction bases outside the gene matches: 11. Germline CDR1 is SGHDT and CDR2 is YYEEEE. In nucleotides, the CDR3 is TGTGCCAGCAGCCCCGGACTAGTTCTGGGGAATGAGCAGTTCTTC. Its protein product is CASSPGLVLGNEQFF.

This rearrangement joins TRBV30 to TRBJ2-2, with 7 bases lining up with TRBD1. In germline, CDR1 is GTSNPN, CDR2 SVGIG (reference sequence). The V gene end was trimmed by 3 bases and the J gene end by 3 bases; junction bases not matched to a gene: 1. This CDR3 contains 13 residues. The CDR3 sequence is CAWSDRDTGELFF. The CDR3 DNA sequence: TGTGCCTGGAGCGACAGGGACACCGGGGAGCTGTTTTTT.